This T cell receptor beta chain stems from a study of T-cell memory formation after mild COVID-19. MiXCR was run by TCRdb on the 5' RACE reads, yielding one entry per CDR3 protein. In the table there are hundreds of thousands of distinct CDR3 sequences, 15% to 20% of which are singletons. This clonotype was detected a few times. The sample taken for sequencing was PBMCs or a T cell subset sorted from them (not recorded which). The TCR was taken from a man in his late teens or twenties who had mild COVID-19 (a few samples of this study predate the infection). Cell type and time point are not known.

The CDR3 is CASSFNREVEDYGYTF. Written as DNA, the CDR3 is TGCGCCAGCAGCTTTAACAGGGAAGTTGAGGACTATGGCTACACCTTC. This chain joins TRBV5-1 and TRBJ1-2; maybe TRBD1 (6 bases). Trimming stripped 2 bases from V and 3 bases from J, with 17 bases between. The CDR3 length is 16 residues. Germline assignment: CDR1 SGHRS and CDR2 YFSETQ.